This TCR delta chain was recovered during a study of gamma-delta T cells after stem cell transplantation. The ends were cut back, 1 base at V and 2 bases at J, with 11 bases in the middle. There are 17 residues in the CDR3. CDR1 is GEAIGNYY, CDR2 EKD, per germline. TCRdb re-called the RT-PCR reads with CATT. Among around 5,700 delta-chain clones, around 8.9% were seen once, and the ten largest hold under 15%. By share, this clone counts as medium-sized. The source is a human donor. It is not recorded whose cells these are; they may come from a transplant donor. This rearrangement joins TRDV2 to TRDJ3; tentative D call: TRDD3 (5 bases). Source material: gamma-delta T cells. The CDR3 protein is CACDTAEGTWDTRQMFF. The CDR3 region has the DNA TGTGCCTGTGACACAGCAGAGGGGACCTGGGACACCCGACAGATGTTTTTC.